The clone carrying this T cell receptor beta chain was counted at least ten times. Its antigen is undetermined. The sample originates from a study of T cell repertoires in cytomegalovirus infection. As for the study in general: From public TCR beta signatures came an indication of both CMV infection and matching HLA type.

TCRdb recomputed calls from the reads with MiXCR, one row per CDR3 protein. This sample has under 150,000 distinct CDR3 sequences, with roughly a quarter found just once. Trimming took off 1 base at V and 7 bases at J, with 13 bases between the two ends. This CDR3 is 15 amino acids long. Germline loops: CDR1 SGHTA, CDR2 FQGNSA. V is TRBV7-2 and J is TRBJ1-4; D uncertain. This clonotype originated in a human donor in good health (CMV status not recorded). Some clones in this sample may be carry-over from other donors' samples. Source material: PBMCs, sequenced either directly or after in vitro stimulation (not recorded which). Here the CDR3 reads CASSLVPGVGEKLFF. The CDR3 DNA reads TGTGCCAGCAGCTTAGTTCCCGGGGTCGGTGAAAAACTGTTTTTT.